The sequence of this T cell receptor (beta chain) was determined in a study of blood T cell repertoires in COVID-19. Study in general: From T cells, B-cell-depleted T cells, or PBMCs came the material, which was cDNA or gDNA.

The CDR3 loop spans 16 amino acids. V lost 6 bases and J lost 5; bases outside the gene matches: 16. The V gene's germline CDR1 is SGHRS and CDR2 YFSETQ. Only in-frame clones appear in the TCRdb table, and some are missing; sequencing was by immunoSEQ multiplex PCR. The repertoire consists of some 300,000 clones, with around 88% occurring once and the leading ten covering 5.5% to 7%. V usage is TRBV5-1 and J usage is TRBJ1-1; 7 bases are shared with TRBD1. Sequenced material: peripheral blood. The TCR originated in a woman younger than 45 who had recovered from COVID-19. As DNA, the CDR3 is TGCGCCAGCACCAGAGGCAGGGGGGTCGTTGAAACTGAAGCTTTCTTT. Protein: CASTRGRGVVETEAFF.